This T cell receptor beta chain was found in a study of T cells in Graves' hyperthyroidism and ophthalmopathy. In the study overall: Blood was drawn when the patient was first diagnosed and still untreated. Study-wide results and caveats: Ophthalmopathy and stable hyperthyroidism were separated by a 13 V-J model.

Only a few counts were recorded for this clonotype. What it binds is not known. Exclusion criteria comprised uncontrolled infection, other autoimmune disease, pregnancy or lactation. RNA transcripts yielded amplified TCR beta CDR3 regions. The HTBI primer set was used in a first-round RT-PCR of the TCR CDR3. MiXCR, run by TCRdb on the multiplex PCR reads, gives a single entry per CDR3 protein. The sample consists of about 330,000 distinct CDR3 sequences, around 13% of them appearing once. This sequence originates from a woman aged 40-49 years with Graves' ophthalmopathy. The sequencing input was blood.

The chain's CDR3 is CASYKDPVIDTQYF. The CDR3 DNA reads TGTGCCAGCTATAAAGACCCGGTCATAGATACGCAGTATTTT. The V and J genes are TRBV2 and TRBJ2-3, with D hard to call. The germline CDR1 and CDR2 sequences are SNHLY and FYNNEI. The CDR3 runs 14 residues. Trimming took 8 bases from V and 5 from J, leaving 17 bases between them. The full variable domain, its missing parts supplied by reference TRBV2 and TRBJ2-3, is EPEVTQTPSHQVTQMGQEVILRCVPISNHLYFYWYRQILGQKVEFLVSFYNNEISEKSEIFDDQFSVERPDGSNFTLKIRSTKLEDSAMYFCASYKDPVIDTQYFGPGTRLTVL.